This note documents a single T cell receptor (beta chain) sequence. Its target is unknown. Per germline, CDR1 WSHSY and CDR2 SAAADI. Between the trimmed V and J ends, which lost 8 bases and 2 bases, there was a span of 16 bases. The CDR3 is 14 amino acids. Assay: immunoSEQ multiplex PCR; the TCRdb copy retains only in-frame clones and omits some. The table has about 140,000 clones, around 93% seen once. This entry is derived from a study of T cell responses to AZD1222 COVID-19 vaccine. Looking at the study overall: Pooling was applied to second doses at about 4 or about 12 weeks.

General study findings and limits: The donors showed a predominance of white British ancestry and of females, with possible underestimation of clonal diversity. CD4 TCRs linked to vaccination spanned spike, dominating at 160-218 and 743-854.

V usage is TRBV10-2 and J usage is TRBJ2-7; D possibly matches TRBD1 or TRBD2 (5 bases each). The origin of this receptor is an adult in good health. Here the sequenced sample was peripheral blood, taken on day 0 of AZD1222 vaccination. Written as DNA, the CDR3 is TGCGCCAGCGAGGGGTGGTCACGGCCCTACGAGCAGTACTTC. Translation: CASEGWSRPYEQYF.